This T cell receptor (beta chain) emerged from a study of patients and donors after allogeneic stem cell transplantation. V lost 4 bases to trimming and J lost 11 bases; unmatched junction nucleotides: 8. CDR3 size: 13 residues. The germline gives CDR1 WSHSY, CDR2 SAAADI. Using its own MiXCR run on the RT-PCR reads, TCRdb lists one record per CDR3 protein. Here the sample spans 70,000 to 100,000 distinct CDR3 sequences, around 5% being singletons. This receptor was identified in a human donor who was either an allogeneic HSCT recipient or a stem cell or donor lymphocyte infusion donor (not recorded which). It is not recorded whose cells these are; they may come from a transplant donor. The sequenced material came from blood, either unsorted or a sorted T cell fraction (not recorded which). This chain connects TRBV10-2 to TRBJ1-1; 9 bases line up with TRBD1. The CDR3 DNA reads TGCGCCAGCAGTGGGACAGGGGAGATGTTGGCTTTCTTT. Its protein product is CASSGTGEMLAFF.